The 18 T cell receptor beta chains below all came from one sample that was sequenced in a study of blood T cell repertoires in COVID-19. The assay was immunoSEQ multiplex PCR, and TCRdb's table has in-frame clones only and misses some. The sample holds about 51,000 clones, around 84% seen once. The sample consisted of peripheral blood. Receptor source: a man older than 75 with active COVID-19.

This clone was observed a single time. The V call is TRBV6-5, the J call TRBJ2-1; 9 bases fit TRBD2. V dropped 0 bases and J dropped 6; count of bases not matched to a gene: 6. Germline CDR1 reads MNHEY; CDR2 reads SVGAGI. The CDR3 has 16 amino acids. The CDR3 reads CASSYSASGTGNEQFF. In nucleotides, the CDR3 is TGTGCCAGCAGTTACTCGGCTAGCGGGACGGGCAATGAGCAGTTCTTC.

The V gene is TRBV5-4, the J gene TRBJ2-5; 9 nucleotides line up with TRBD2. V dropped 4 bases and J dropped 7; count of bases not matched to a gene: 20. Germline values: CDR1 SGHNT, CDR2 YYREEE (reference sequence). This CDR3 has 18 residues. This chain's CDR3 is CASSPPLAGGPLRGTQYF. The CDR3 DNA follows: TGTGCCAGCAGCCCACCCTTGGCGGGAGGGCCCCTCCGAGGGACCCAGTACTTC.

This rearrangement joins TRBV7-9 to TRBJ1-1; TRBD1 is a possible D gene (5 bases). Trimming cost V 1 base and J 3 bases, with 6 bases left between them. CDR3 length: 13 residues. CDR1 is SEHNR, CDR2 FQNEAQ, per germline (reference sequence). CDR3 residues: CASSLETDTEAFF. The CDR3, as DNA: TGTGCCAGCAGCTTAGAGACAGACACTGAAGCTTTCTTT.

The chain is built from TRBV6-2 or TRBV6-3 and TRBJ2-1, with 7 nucleotides matching TRBD2. V trimming: 6 bases; J trimming: 0 bases; junction bases outside the gene matches: 8. Germline V gives CDR1 MNHEY, CDR2 SVGEGT. The CDR3 is 16 amino acids. The CDR3 reads CASSKSGTLSYNEQFF. In DNA form, the CDR3 reads TGTGCCAGCAGCAAAAGCGGGACGCTCTCCTACAATGAGCAGTTCTTC.

This chain joins TRBV6-5 and TRBJ2-4; 8 bases align to TRBD1. CDR1 is MNHEY and CDR2 is SVGAGI in the germline V gene. J lost 10 bases, V lost 6 bases, and 11 bases had no gene match. The CDR3 sequence is 14 residues long. In nucleotides, the CDR3 is TGTGCCAGCAGACTACAGGGGGACTCAGGGATTCAGTACTTC. Its translation: CASRLQGDSGIQYF.

The rearrangement joins TRBV24-1 to TRBJ1-2, with D tentatively TRBD1 (5 bases). This CDR3 has 14 residues. V shed 4 bases and J shed 5 bases, with 13 bases lying between them. Germline CDR1 KGHDR, CDR2 SFDVKD. The CDR3 reads CATSDSLGGYGYTF. DNA of the CDR3: TGTGCCACCAGTGACTCCCTGGGGGGGTATGGCTACACCTTC.

CDR3 bases: TGTGCCAGTAGTATCGGACAGGTGTATTCACCCCTCCACTTT. It is translated as CASSIGQVYSPLHF. The V call is TRBV19, the J call TRBJ1-6, with TRBD1 matching 7 bases. V lost 3 bases, J lost 8 bases, and 4 bases stayed unmatched. Germline lookup yields CDR1 LNHDA and CDR2 SQIVND (reference sequence). The CDR3 consists of 14 residues.

The count of this clone is one. This rearrangement joins TRBV6-5 to TRBJ2-1; 10 bases map to TRBD2. The CDR3 spans 16 residues. CDR1 is MNHEY, CDR2 SVGAGI, per germline. The junction had 9 bases not matched to a gene; V was cut back by 4 bases and J by 6 bases. The CDR3 sequence: CASSSGAGGRGNEQFF. The CDR3 DNA sequence: TGTGCCAGCAGTTCGGGAGCGGGAGGGCGGGGCAATGAGCAGTTCTTC.

The chain is built from TRBV6-2 or TRBV6-3 and TRBJ1-2; no definite D call. This CDR3 region has 15 residues. CDR1 is MNHEY, CDR2 SVGEGT, per germline. Trimming removed 4 bases at V and 0 bases at J, with 12 bases between. The DNA of the CDR3 is TGTGCCAGCAGTTCTTACGGAGGTACTAACTATGGCTACACCTTC. This encodes CASSSYGGTNYGYTF.

The V and J genes are TRBV2 and TRBJ2-7, with a possible D match to TRBD2 (5 bases). The CDR3 totals 14 residues. CDR1 SNHLY and CDR2 FYNNEI come from the germline V gene. V was shortened by 3 bases and J by 3 bases, with 12 bases between the two germline ends. CDR3 region: CASSDPGSGYEQYF. Here the CDR3 DNA reads TGTGCCAGCAGTGACCCGGGGTCGGGCTACGAGCAGTACTTC.

This chain links TRBV2 with TRBJ2-7; perhaps TRBD1 as D (6 bases). Trimming pared 5 bases from V and 6 bases from J, leaving 14 bases between. The germline V gene has CDR1 SNHLY and CDR2 FYNNEI. The CDR3 spans 13 residues. In nucleotides, the CDR3 is TGTGCCAGCAGTAATGACAGGTCGGGCGAGCAGTACTTC. Translated, it gives CASSNDRSGEQYF.

V gene TRBV6-6 combines with J gene TRBJ2-1; TRBD1 matches 8 bases. V shed 6 bases, J shed 8 bases, and the junction held 12 bases outside the gene matches. Germline V gene data show CDR1 as MNHNY and CDR2 as SVGAGI (reference sequence). There are 15 residues in the CDR3. In DNA form, the CDR3 reads TGTGCCAGCAGGGGTTCCGGACAGGGTAACCATGAGCAGTTCTTC. It encodes CASRGSGQGNHEQFF.

The V call is TRBV7-9, the J call TRBJ1-4, with D tentatively TRBD1 (6 bases). Looked up from germline, CDR1 is SEHNR and CDR2 is FQNEAQ (reference sequence). The CDR3 spans 19 residues. Trimming left V 4 bases short and J 6 bases short, with 27 bases between. CDR3 bases: TGTGCCAGCAGCTCCGTAGGGGGTAGCAGGGAATCGAGTCATGAAAAACTGTTTTTT. Protein sequence: CASSSVGGSRESSHEKLFF. Full variable domain (missing parts from reference TRBV7-9 and TRBJ1-4): DTGVSQNPRHKITKRGQNVTFRCDPISEHNRLYWYRQTLGQGPEFLTYFQNEAQLEKSRLLSDRFSAERPKGSFSTLEIQRTEQGDSAMYLCASSSVGGSRESSHEKLFFGSGTQLSVL.

V usage is TRBV30 and J usage is TRBJ1-5; maybe TRBD1 (6 bases). V was clipped by 4 bases and J by 3 bases, with 16 bases between them. The germline V gene has CDR1 GTSNPN and CDR2 SVGIG (reference sequence). The CDR3 runs to 15 residues. In nucleotides, the CDR3 is TGTGCCTGGACCCAAGCGGGGGCCTTCAATCAGCCCCAGCATTTT. Amino acids: CAWTQAGAFNQPQHF.

J is TRBJ1-4 and V is TRBV3-1 (or the pseudogene TRBV3-2); possibly TRBD1 for D (6 bases). The ends were cut back, 6 bases at V and 6 bases at J, with 14 bases in the middle. Germline V gene lookup returns CDR1 LGHDT and CDR2 YNNKEL (reference sequence). This CDR3 is built from 14 residues. CDR3 region: CASRTGQPYEKLFF. CDR3 bases: TGTGCCAGCAGAACCGGACAGCCGTATGAAAAACTGTTTTTT.

This rearrangement joins TRBV5-4 to TRBJ2-1; 9 nucleotides match TRBD2. Germline loops: CDR1 SGHNT, CDR2 YYREEE (reference sequence). The CDR3 runs 14 residues. J was trimmed by 8 bases and V by 4 bases; bases with no gene match: 7. CDR3 region: CASSRGRASDEQFF. CDR3 DNA sequence: TGTGCCAGCAGCCGCGGGAGGGCCAGCGATGAGCAGTTCTTC.

The CDR3 sequence: CASSSRTGDGYTF. DNA of the CDR3: TGTGCCAGCAGCTCTCGGACAGGCGATGGCTACACCTTC. The V gene is TRBV11-1, the J gene TRBJ1-2; 7 bases map to TRBD1. Germline V gives CDR1 SGHAT, CDR2 FQDESV (reference sequence). This CDR3 is built from 13 residues. The junction had 5 bases not matched to a gene; V was cut back by 4 bases and J by 6 bases.

V usage is TRBV5-1 and J usage is TRBJ1-2; D is undetermined. The germline V gene encodes CDR1 SGHRS and CDR2 YFSETQ. V was shortened by 4 bases and J by 2 bases, with 12 bases between the two germline ends. CDR3 length: 14 residues. As DNA, the CDR3 is TGCGCCAGCAGCCCCCGGACTTTGAACTATGGCTACACCTTC. This codes for CASSPRTLNYGYTF.